Listed here are 17 T cell receptor beta chains from one sample, sequenced in a study of T cells in tuberculosis. TCRdb's copy holds only in-frame clones and misses some; the assay was immunoSEQ multiplex PCR. This sample has tens of thousands of clones, with about 95% found just once. Material for sequencing was PBMCs. Receptors originate from a donor aged 10-29 years with latent tuberculosis or without tuberculosis infection.

This clone was found once. This chain uses TRBV4-1 with TRBJ2-1; TRBD2 matches 12 bases. Germline V gives CDR1 MGHRA, CDR2 YSYEKL. Trimming removed 2 bases from V and 7 bases from J; junction bases left unmatched: 9. The CDR3 is 17 residues long. Here the CDR3 DNA reads TGCGCCAGCAGCCAAAGGGAGCTAGCGGGGGGGCAGAATGAGCAGTTCTTC. Its translation is CASSQRELAGGQNEQFF.

The CDR3 DNA sequence: TGTGCCAGCAGCGATCTCAGCGGGAGGGCCGGCACAGATACGCAGTATTTT. It codes for CASSDLSGRAGTDTQYF. V gene TRBV9 combines with J gene TRBJ2-3, with 10 bases that match TRBD2. This CDR3 region has 17 residues. In germline, CDR1 is SGDLS, CDR2 YYNGEE. V shed 3 bases and J 1 base; nucleotides not matched to a gene: 8.

The chain employs TRBV15 and TRBJ2-7; 8 bases are shared with TRBD2. V shed 5 bases, J shed 2 bases, and the junction held 8 bases outside the gene matches. Germline values: CDR1 LNHNV, CDR2 YYDKDF (reference sequence). The CDR3 consists of 15 residues. The CDR3 DNA reads TGTGCCACCAGCCTCCCTCTAGCGGGCCCCTACGAGCAGTACTTC. The encoded protein is CATSLPLAGPYEQYF.

This chain connects TRBV2 to TRBJ1-2; a weak D match, TRBD1 (5 bases). The CDR3 consists of 15 residues. Trimming removed 6 bases at V and 6 bases at J, with 20 bases between. Germline values: CDR1 SNHLY, CDR2 FYNNEI. The CDR3 region is CASSDHPGLPNGYTF. The CDR3 coding sequence is TGTGCCAGCAGCGACCATCCGGGACTTCCGAATGGCTACACCTTC.

The V call is TRBV15, the J call TRBJ1-1, with no clear D. Germline V lookup: CDR1 LNHNV, CDR2 YYDKDF (reference sequence). This CDR3 comprises 15 residues. The V and J ends lost 1 base and 7 bases respectively, with 16 bases between them. The CDR3 sequence: CATSRVHEGSFEAFF. In nucleotides, the CDR3 is TGTGCCACCAGCAGAGTCCATGAGGGTTCTTTTGAAGCTTTCTTT.

The chain uses TRBV10-3 and TRBJ2-1; 9 nucleotides match TRBD2. After removal of 3 bases from V and 4 bases from J, the junction contained 4 bases not matched to a gene. The germline CDR1 and CDR2 sequences are ENHRY and SYGVKD. The CDR3 loop spans 15 amino acids. The CDR3 is CAISDGSGGYNEQFF. The DNA for the CDR3 is TGTGCCATCAGTGATGGTAGCGGGGGATACAATGAGCAGTTCTTC.

V is TRBV21-1 and J is TRBJ1-2; the table's D call TRBD1 went unverified against the DNA. TRBV21-1 is termed a pseudogene. The CDR3 length is 19 residues. This chain's CDR3 is CASSTKRNRTRPPTYGYTF. In DNA, the CDR3 is TGTGCCAGCAGCACAAAACGAAACCGGACAAGGCCCCCAACTTATGGCTACACCTTC.

In its sample, this clone was seen once. The rearrangement uses TRBV5-1 and TRBJ1-6; the match to TRBD1 covers 7 bases. The CDR3 covers 16 residues. The ends lost 0 bases at V and 7 bases at J; junction bases unmatched: 7. CDR1 and CDR2 (germline): SGHRS, YFSETQ. The CDR3 DNA reads as TGCGCCAGCAGCTTGGTCGCAGGCAGGGGGAATTCACCCCTCCACTTT. Protein product: CASSLVAGRGNSPLHF.

The chain couples TRBV5-1 to TRBJ2-5, with 12 bases lining up with TRBD2. Germline values: CDR1 SGHRS, CDR2 YFSETQ. The V segment lost 0 bases and the J segment 5 bases; nucleotides outside the gene matches: 14. The CDR3 has 19 residues. This CDR3 reads CASSLGAGASGREWETQYF. In DNA form, the CDR3 reads TGCGCCAGCAGCTTGGGGGCTGGGGCTAGCGGGAGGGAATGGGAGACCCAGTACTTC.

V gene TRBV18 combines with J gene TRBJ2-2, with D possibly matching TRBD2 (6 bases). Deletions cut 6 bases from V and 3 bases from J, with 11 bases between. The CDR3 has 14 amino acids. The V gene's germline CDR1 is KGHSH and CDR2 LQKENI. The CDR3: CASSRWEDTGELFF. The CDR3 coding sequence is TGTGCCAGCTCTCGTTGGGAGGACACCGGGGAGCTGTTTTTT.

This clone was picked up one time. V and J are TRBV6-1 and TRBJ1-1; tentative D call: TRBD1 (5 bases). V was trimmed by 4 bases and J by 2 bases, leaving 8 bases between them. Germline CDR1 is MNHNS and CDR2 is SASEGT. This CDR3 region has 13 residues. In DNA form, the CDR3 reads TGTGCCAGCAGTGGACAGTCCAACACTGAAGCTTTCTTT. This encodes CASSGQSNTEAFF.

The chain couples TRBV27 to TRBJ1-1; 8 bases map to TRBD1. Germline V CDR1 and CDR2: MNHEY, SMNVEV (reference sequence). V shed 6 bases, J shed 0 bases, and the junction held 3 bases outside the gene matches. The CDR3 spans 14 residues. Here the CDR3 DNA reads TGTGCCAGCAGCGGACAGGGTATGAACACTGAAGCTTTCTTT. This encodes CASSGQGMNTEAFF.

DNA for the CDR3: TGTGCCAGCTCACCACGTACTTCGGGACAGAGCAATCAGCCCCAGCATTTT. It yields the protein CASSPRTSGQSNQPQHF. The chain combines TRBV18 with TRBJ1-5; 7 positions agree with TRBD1. The trim removed 1 base at V and 1 base at J, leaving 7 bases unmatched. The CDR3 is made up of 17 amino acids. Germline CDR1 is KGHSH and CDR2 is LQKENI.

The V and J genes are TRBV5-1 and TRBJ2-2; D is perhaps TRBD1 (5 bases). Looked up from germline, CDR1 is SGHRS and CDR2 is YFSETQ. CDR3 length: 14 residues. Deletions cut 4 bases from V and 3 bases from J, with 10 bases between. The CDR3 sequence: CASSLTVDTGELFF. The DNA of the CDR3 is TGCGCCAGCAGCCTGACAGTGGACACCGGGGAGCTGTTTTTT. Full variable domain (rest looked up from reference TRBV5-1 and TRBJ2-2): KAGVTQTPRYLIKTRGQQVTLSCSPISGHRSVSWYQQTPGQGLQFLFEYFSETQRNKGNFPGRFSGRQFSNSRSEMNVSTLELGDSALYLCASSLTVDTGELFFGEGSRLTVL.

The chain combines TRBV30 with TRBJ2-3, with TRBD2 matching 8 bases. The CDR3 sequence is 16 residues long. V dropped 0 bases and J dropped 2; count of bases not matched to a gene: 7. Germline CDR1 reads GTSNPN; CDR2 reads SVGIG (reference sequence). The CDR3 DNA follows: TGTGCCTGGAGTGTGAGGGGTAGCGGGACCACAGATACGCAGTATTTT. Protein sequence: CAWSVRGSGTTDTQYF.

This chain joins TRBV18 and TRBJ1-4; TRBD1 matches at 7 bases. Trimming at V came to 0 bases and at J to 4 bases, leaving 2 bases not matched to a gene. Germline V CDR1 and CDR2: KGHSH, LQKENI. The CDR3 is 15 residues long. CDR3 sequence reads: CASSPPRGRNEKLFF. CDR3 coding DNA: TGTGCCAGCTCACCACCGAGGGGGCGTAATGAAAAACTGTTTTTT. The full variable domain, rest sourced from reference TRBV18 and TRBJ1-4, is NAGVMQNPRHLVRRRGQEARLRCSPMKGHSHVYWYRQLPEEGLKFMVYLQKENIIDESGMPKERFSAEFPKEGPSILRIQQVVRGDSAAYFCASSPPRGRNEKLFFGSGTQLSVL.

V usage is TRBV7-9 and J usage is TRBJ2-7, with D possibly TRBD1 on 6 matching bases. The CDR3 extends over 13 amino acids. Germline V lookup: CDR1 SEHNR, CDR2 FQNEAQ (reference sequence). V was pared by 5 bases and J by 4 bases, with 12 bases between. This CDR3 is CASSPGQSYEQYF. CDR3 coding DNA: TGTGCCAGCAGCCCCGGACAGTCGTACGAGCAGTACTTC.